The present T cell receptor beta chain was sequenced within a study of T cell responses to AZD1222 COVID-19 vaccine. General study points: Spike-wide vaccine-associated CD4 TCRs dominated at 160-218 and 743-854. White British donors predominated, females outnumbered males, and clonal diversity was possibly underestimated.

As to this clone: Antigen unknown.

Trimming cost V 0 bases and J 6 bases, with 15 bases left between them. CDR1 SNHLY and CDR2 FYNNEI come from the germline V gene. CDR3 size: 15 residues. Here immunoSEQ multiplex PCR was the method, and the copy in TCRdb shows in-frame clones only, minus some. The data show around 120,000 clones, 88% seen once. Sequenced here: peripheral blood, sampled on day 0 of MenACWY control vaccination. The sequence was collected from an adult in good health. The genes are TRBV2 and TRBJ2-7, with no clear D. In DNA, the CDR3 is TGTGCCAGCAGTGAAGCGAACTACCTCTCCCCCGAGCAGTACTTC. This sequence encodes CASSEANYLSPEQYF.